What follows is one TCR beta chain and its context. Other DNA sequences of this sample code for an identical CDR3. TCRdb's table, derived via immunoSEQ multiplex PCR, lists solely in-frame clones and lacks some. The sample consists of fewer than 1.4 million clones, approximately 80% of them appearing once. This entry comes from a study of shared clonotypes between healthy human individuals. The V and J ends lost 3 bases and 3 bases respectively, with 10 bases between them. Germline V gene sequence: CDR1 SGHAT, CDR2 FQNNGV. The CDR3 extends over 14 amino acids. V usage is TRBV11-2 and J usage is TRBJ2-3; a weak D match, TRBD1 (5 bases). Sample: memory CD4+ T cells from PBMCs. Subset: CD45RA-negative fraction. The sequence derives from a man in his late teens or twenties in good health. Some clones in this sample may be carry-over from other donors' samples. DNA for the CDR3: TGTGCCAGCAGCTTGAGGCAGGGAACAGATACGCAGTATTTT. Translated: CASSLRQGTDTQYF.